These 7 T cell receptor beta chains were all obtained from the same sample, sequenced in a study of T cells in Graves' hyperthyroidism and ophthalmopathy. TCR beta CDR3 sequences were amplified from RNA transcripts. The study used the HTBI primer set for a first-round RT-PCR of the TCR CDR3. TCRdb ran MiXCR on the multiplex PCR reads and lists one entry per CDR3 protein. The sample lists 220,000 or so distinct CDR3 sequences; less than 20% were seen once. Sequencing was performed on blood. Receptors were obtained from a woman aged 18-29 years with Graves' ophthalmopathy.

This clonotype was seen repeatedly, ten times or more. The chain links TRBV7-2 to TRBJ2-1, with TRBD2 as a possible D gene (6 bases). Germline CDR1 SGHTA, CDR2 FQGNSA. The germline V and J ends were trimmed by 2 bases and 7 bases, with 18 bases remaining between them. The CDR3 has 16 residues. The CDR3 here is CASSLMVAAIGNEQFF. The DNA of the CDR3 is TGTGCCAGCAGCTTAATGGTAGCGGCCATTGGGAATGAGCAGTTCTTC.

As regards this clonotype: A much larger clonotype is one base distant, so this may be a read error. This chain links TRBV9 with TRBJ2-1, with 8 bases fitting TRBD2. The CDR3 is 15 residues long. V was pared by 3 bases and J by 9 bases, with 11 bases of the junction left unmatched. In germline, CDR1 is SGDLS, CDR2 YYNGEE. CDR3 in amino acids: CASSATSESFGEQFF. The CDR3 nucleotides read TGTGCCAGCAGCGCGACTAGCGAGAGCTTCGGTGAGCAGTTCTTC.

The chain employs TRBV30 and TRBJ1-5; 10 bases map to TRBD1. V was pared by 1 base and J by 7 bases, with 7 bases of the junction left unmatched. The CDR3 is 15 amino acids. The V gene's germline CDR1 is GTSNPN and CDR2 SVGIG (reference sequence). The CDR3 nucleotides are TGTGCCTGGAGTGGGACAGGGGGAAGTCGGCAGCCCCAGCATTTT. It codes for CAWSGTGGSRQPQHF.

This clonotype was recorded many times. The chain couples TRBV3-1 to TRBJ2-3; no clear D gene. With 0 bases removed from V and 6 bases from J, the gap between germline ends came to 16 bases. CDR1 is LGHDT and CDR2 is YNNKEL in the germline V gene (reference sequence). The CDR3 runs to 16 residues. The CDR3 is CASSQDRHAGSDTQYF. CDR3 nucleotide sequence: TGTGCCAGCAGCCAAGATCGGCATGCAGGTAGTGATACGCAGTATTTT.

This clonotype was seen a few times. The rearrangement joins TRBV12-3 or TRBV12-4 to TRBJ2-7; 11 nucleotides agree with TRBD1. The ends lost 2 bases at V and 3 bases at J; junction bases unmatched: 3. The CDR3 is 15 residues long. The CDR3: CASSLFGTGGYEQYF. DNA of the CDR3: TGTGCCAGCAGTTTATTCGGGACAGGGGGCTACGAGCAGTACTTC.

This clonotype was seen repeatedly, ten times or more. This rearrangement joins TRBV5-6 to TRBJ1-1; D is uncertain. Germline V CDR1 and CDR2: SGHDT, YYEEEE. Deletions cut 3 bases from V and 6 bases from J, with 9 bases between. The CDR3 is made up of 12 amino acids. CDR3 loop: CASSSGGSEAFF. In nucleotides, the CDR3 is TGTGCCAGCAGCTCAGGAGGGTCTGAAGCTTTCTTT.

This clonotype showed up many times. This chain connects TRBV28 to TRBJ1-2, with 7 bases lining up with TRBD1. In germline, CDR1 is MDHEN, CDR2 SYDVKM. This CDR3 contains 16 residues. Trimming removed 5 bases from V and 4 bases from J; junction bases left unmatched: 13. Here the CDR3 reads CASSPLGQPGVYGYTF. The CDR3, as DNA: TGTGCCAGCAGTCCCCTGGGACAGCCAGGGGTCTATGGCTACACCTTC.